The 25 T cell receptor beta chains given below trace back to one sample, sequenced in a study of T-cell memory formation after mild COVID-19 (dated by TCRdb to about 2021). Library prep was done by 5' RACE. The listed sequencing device is Illumina NovaSeq 6000. The raw public reads went through TCRdb reprocessing: fastp at Q25, MiXCR clone calling, in-frame beta chains kept. All rows with the same CDR3 protein become a single entry with the most common DNA and genes. For this sample the table gives around 340,000 distinct CDR3 sequences, of which around a sixth were detected only once. The ten largest account for about a fifth of the sample. Sequencing was performed on PBMCs or a T cell subset sorted from them (not recorded which). The receptor source for this set is a man younger than 35 who had mild COVID-19 (a few samples of this study predate the infection). The sample titles of this study are shuffled in the database, so cell type and time point are left out; the donor was told from shared clones.

The sample holds a few counts of this clonotype. The junction does not match germline at one end; this may be a read error. The CDR3 spells CASSYGQAPSF. CDR3 bases: TGTGCCAGCAGTTACGGACAGGCTCCCAGCTTT. The chain has TRBV6-6 and TRBJ1-1; 7 bases align to TRBD1. This CDR3 spans 11 amino acids. The V gene's germline CDR1 is MNHNY and CDR2 SVGAGI (reference sequence).

This chain connects TRBV12-3 or TRBV12-4 to TRBJ2-3, with 9 nucleotides matching TRBD2. CDR3 size: 16 residues. The V and J ends lost 7 bases and 5 bases, in that order; junction bases with no gene match: 13. CDR3 nucleotides: TGTGCCAGCACCACCCGGCCTAGCGGGGCGGGAGATACGCAGTATTTT. Translation gives CASTTRPSGAGDTQYF.

The chain recombines TRBV6-1 with TRBJ1-5; 7 nucleotides agree with TRBD1. CDR1 is MNHNS, CDR2 SASEGT, per germline. Trimming cost V 6 bases and J 5 bases; bases outside gene matches: 16. The CDR3 is 17 amino acids. CDR3 in amino acids: CASSPQGTGASYQPQHF. CDR3 nucleotide sequence: TGTGCCAGCAGCCCACAGGGGACGGGAGCATCTTATCAGCCCCAGCATTTT.

The chain has TRBV12-3 or TRBV12-4 and TRBJ2-5; 9 nucleotides align to TRBD1. This CDR3 contains 15 residues. Trimming cost V 8 bases and J 2 bases; bases outside gene matches: 9. DNA of the CDR3: TGTGCCAGCGTCCCCCGGGACAGGGAACAAGAGACCCAGTACTTC. Residues: CASVPRDREQETQYF.

This sequence joins TRBV20-1 and TRBJ2-3; 7 nucleotides line up with TRBD1. V lost 5 bases, J lost 3 bases, and 5 bases stayed unmatched. The CDR3 extends over 13 amino acids. The V gene's germline CDR1 is DFQATT and CDR2 SNEGSKA (reference sequence). CDR3 residues: CSAPGQSTDTQYF. Written as DNA, the CDR3 is TGCAGTGCTCCGGGACAGTCGACAGATACGCAGTATTTT.

This clonotype was picked up a small number of times. The genes are TRBV2 and TRBJ2-7, with D perhaps TRBD2 (5 bases). V was shortened by 3 bases and J by 2 bases, with 5 bases between the two germline ends. From germline, CDR1 is SNHLY and CDR2 FYNNEI. The CDR3 runs 12 residues. CDR3 in amino acids: CASSERAYEQYV. For the CDR3, the DNA is TGTGCCAGCAGTGAGAGGGCCTACGAGCAGTACGTC.

Only a few counts were recorded for this clonotype. The J gene is TRBJ2-1, the V gene TRBV4-3, with D possibly TRBD2 on 5 matching bases. The V gene lost 0 bases and the J gene lost 8 bases, with 17 bases spanning the gap. This CDR3 is 16 amino acids long. Germline CDR1 and CDR2: LGHNA and YSLEER. The CDR3 nucleotides are TGCGCCAGCAGCCAAGATACGGGGTCCCTTTTCGATGAGCAGTTCTTC. Encoded protein: CASSQDTGSLFDEQFF.

This clonotype has only one observation. The V call is TRBV24-1, the J call TRBJ2-5, with D perhaps being TRBD1 or TRBD2 (6 bases each). This CDR3 comprises 13 residues. Germline V gene sequence: CDR1 KGHDR, CDR2 SFDVKD. V was shortened by 4 bases and J by 5 bases, with 10 bases between the two germline ends. DNA for the CDR3: TGTGCCACCAGTGAGTGGAGGGGGGAGACCCAGTACTTC. Protein product: CATSEWRGETQYF.

This clonotype appeared a few times. The rearrangement links TRBV10-3 to TRBJ1-1, with a possible D match to TRBD1 (6 bases). The ends were cut back, 6 bases at V and 1 base at J, with 9 bases in the middle. The germline CDR1 and CDR2 sequences are ENHRY and SYGVKD. The CDR3 has 13 residues. The CDR3 region is CAISAGANTEAFF. The CDR3 DNA reads TGTGCCATCAGCGCAGGGGCGAACACTGAAGCTTTCTTT.

The chain carries TRBV19 and TRBJ2-6, with unresolved D. The V gene lost 7 bases and the J gene lost 0 bases, with 10 bases spanning the gap. Germline-derived CDR1 and CDR2 are LNHDA and SQIVND (reference sequence). CDR3 length: 15 amino acids. This CDR3 is CASTSFSSGANVLTF. As DNA, the CDR3 is TGTGCCAGTACCTCTTTCAGCTCTGGGGCCAACGTCCTGACTTTC.

A remark on this clonotype: Given a much more abundant clone one base away, this may be a read error. V is TRBV9 and J is TRBJ2-3; D unresolved. V lost 3 bases and J lost 0, with 5 bases in between. The CDR3 is made up of 13 amino acids. Germline CDR1 reads SGDLS; CDR2 reads YYNGEE. The DNA of the CDR3 is TGTGCCAGCAGCGGGGTTAGCACAGATACGCAGTATTTT. This encodes CASSGVSTDTQYF.

The V call is TRBV7-9, the J call TRBJ2-4; 9 bases align to TRBD1. CDR3 length: 14 amino acids. V lost 5 bases to trimming and J lost 7 bases; unmatched junction nucleotides: 6. CDR1 SEHNR and CDR2 FQNEAQ come from the germline V gene (reference sequence). CDR3 region: CASSTLGQGNIQYF. For the CDR3, the DNA is TGTGCCAGCAGCACTTTGGGACAGGGCAACATTCAGTACTTC. Together with reference TRBV7-9 and TRBJ2-4, the CDR3 gives the full variable domain: DTGVSQNPRHKITKRGQNVTFRCDPISEHNRLYWYRQTLGQGPEFLTYFQNEAQLEKSRLLSDRFSAERPKGSFSTLEIQRTEQGDSAMYLCASSTLGQGNIQYFGAGTRLSVL.

This clonotype was seen a single time. The CDR3 nucleotides are TGCAGTGCTAGTTACAATGAGCAGTTCTTC. Translated, it gives CSASYNEQFF. The chain joins TRBV20-1 to TRBJ2-1; D is undetermined. Trimming took off 3 bases at V and 4 bases at J, with 1 base between the two ends. Germline V gene data show CDR1 as DFQATT and CDR2 as SNEGSKA (reference sequence). This CDR3 has 10 residues.

The CDR3: CAVRGNTEAFF. In nucleotides, the CDR3 is TGTGCCGTTAGGGGTAACACTGAAGCTTTCTTT. The V and J genes are TRBV2 and TRBJ1-1; D possibly corresponds to TRBD1 (5 bases). This CDR3 spans 11 amino acids. Germline V CDR1 and CDR2: SNHLY, FYNNEI. The germline V and J ends were trimmed by 11 bases and 2 bases, with 9 bases remaining between them.

This clonotype was detected only a few times. The V and J genes are TRBV19 and TRBJ1-1, with D tentatively TRBD1 (6 bases). Germline V gives CDR1 LNHDA, CDR2 SQIVND (reference sequence). The CDR3 consists of 16 residues. Trimming took 10 bases from V and 1 from J, leaving 22 bases between them. CDR3 in amino acids: CATRRGGAGWNTEAFF. In DNA form, the CDR3 reads TGTGCCACCCGACGGGGGGGGGCAGGGTGGAACACTGAAGCTTTCTTT.

This clonotype was detected a few times. V usage is TRBV6-6 and J usage is TRBJ2-7; possible D gene TRBD1, 6 bases. This CDR3 region has 14 residues. Trimming cost V 5 bases and J 2 bases, with 13 bases left between them. From germline, CDR1 is MNHNY and CDR2 SVGAGI (reference sequence). The chain's CDR3 is CASSDQGSTYEQYF. For the CDR3, the DNA is TGTGCCAGCAGTGACCAGGGGAGTACCTACGAGCAGTACTTC.

This clonotype was found many times. The chain joins TRBV20-1 to TRBJ2-3; 10 bases agree with TRBD2. The germline V gene encodes CDR1 DFQATT and CDR2 SNEGSKA (reference sequence). The CDR3 extends over 17 amino acids. Losses at the gene ends were 3 bases for V and 3 bases for J; bases not matched to a gene: 12. The CDR3 sequence is CSASGLIASGGTDTQYF. The CDR3 region has the DNA TGCAGTGCTAGCGGACTTATAGCTAGCGGGGGTACAGATACGCAGTATTTT.

V is TRBV5-8 and J is TRBJ2-5; D unclear. The germline V gene has CDR1 SGHTS and CDR2 YDEGEE. CDR3 length: 13 amino acids. Trimming removed 1 base from V and 5 bases from J, with 9 bases in between. As DNA, the CDR3 is TGTGCCAGCAGCTTGACAGCCGGGGAGACCCAGTACTTC. Its translation: CASSLTAGETQYF.

The sample holds a few counts of this clonotype. This chain joins TRBV27 and TRBJ2-3, with TRBD2 matching 11 bases. This CDR3 is built from 16 residues. The junction had 8 bases not matched to a gene; V was cut back by 5 bases and J by 4 bases. Germline assignment: CDR1 MNHEY and CDR2 SMNVEV (reference sequence). DNA for the CDR3: TGTGCCAGCAGTAGCCCACTAGCGGGGGCCTCAGATACGCAGTATTTT. Encoded protein: CASSSPLAGASDTQYF.

As DNA, the CDR3 is TGCGCCAGCAGCCCGAGGATTATACTGCGGGGGGATAAGAACTATGGCTACACCTTC. Amino acid sequence: CASSPRIILRGDKNYGYTF. This chain connects TRBV5-1 to TRBJ1-2; possibly TRBD1 for D (5 bases). Trimming took 4 bases from V and 2 from J, leaving 27 bases between them. The CDR3 is 19 residues long. Germline loops: CDR1 SGHRS, CDR2 YFSETQ.

The genes are TRBV10-3 and TRBJ2-7; no reliable D call. CDR3 length: 12 amino acids. Trimming took 10 bases from V and 4 from J, leaving 14 bases between them. Germline-derived CDR1 and CDR2 are ENHRY and SYGVKD. Here the CDR3 reads CATTPDVYEQYF. DNA for the CDR3: TGTGCCACCACGCCCGACGTTTACGAGCAGTACTTC.

This clonotype was seen only a few times. The genes are TRBV29-1 and TRBJ2-1, with 10 bases fitting TRBD1. CDR1 and CDR2 (germline): SQVTM, ANQGSEA. The CDR3 is made up of 14 amino acids. The ends lost 4 bases at V and 5 bases at J; junction bases unmatched: 5. The CDR3 DNA reads TGCAGCGTTGTCCGGGACAGGGGAAACAATGAGCAGTTCTTC. Protein product: CSVVRDRGNNEQFF.

This chain connects TRBV12-3 or TRBV12-4 to TRBJ2-5; TRBD2 agrees at 13 bases. V was clipped by 6 bases and J by 5 bases; unmatched bases: 9. This CDR3 region has 16 residues. The CDR3 here is CASRSTSGGAFETQYF. The CDR3 nucleotides read TGTGCCAGCAGAAGTACTAGCGGGGGGGCTTTTGAGACCCAGTACTTC.

There are a few counts of this clonotype. V is TRBV6-2 or TRBV6-3 and J is TRBJ1-2; D is ambiguous. V shed 5 bases and J shed 2 bases, with 9 bases lying between them. This CDR3 spans 13 amino acids. Germline CDR1 reads MNHEY; CDR2 reads SVGEGT. The CDR3 DNA follows: TGTGCCAGCAGTCCCACAGAGAACTATGGCTACACCTTC. Translating it yields CASSPTENYGYTF.

In its sample, this clonotype was seen a few times. The chain is built from TRBV12-3 or TRBV12-4 and TRBJ1-1, with D perhaps matching TRBD1 (6 bases). The V end lost 6 bases, the J end lost 1 base, and 15 bases lay between the germline ends. The CDR3 contains 15 residues. The CDR3 reads CASRNYRERNTEAFF. Here the CDR3 DNA reads TGTGCCAGCAGGAACTACAGGGAAAGGAACACTGAAGCTTTCTTT.